The T cell receptor (beta chain) described here comes from a study of T cells in Graves' hyperthyroidism and ophthalmopathy. Many counts were recorded for this clonotype. The CDR3 has 15 amino acids. Trimming pared 5 bases from V and 5 bases from J, leaving 18 bases between. Amplified TCR beta CDR3 regions came from RNA transcripts. The HTBI set primed first-round TCR CDR3 RT-PCR. TCRdb recomputed calls from the multiplex PCR reads with MiXCR, one row per CDR3 protein. The sample contains 400,000 or so distinct CDR3 sequences, roughly 15% of which appear only once. This TCR was recovered from a woman in her 30s with Graves' ophthalmopathy. The V and J genes are TRBV12-3 or TRBV12-4 and TRBJ1-2, with unresolved D. Sequencing used blood. The CDR3 loop is CASSPSGGISYGYTF. DNA for the CDR3: TGTGCCAGCAGTCCCTCGGGTGGGATTTCTTATGGCTACACCTTC.